This T cell receptor (beta chain) is from a study of T cell responses to AZD1222 COVID-19 vaccine. Using immunoSEQ multiplex PCR, the repertoire was profiled, and TCRdb retains in-frame clones only, with some absent. The sample consists of about 190,000 clones, around 94% of them appearing once. The V gene lost 6 bases and the J gene lost 2 bases, with 11 bases spanning the gap. The CDR3 loop spans 13 amino acids. CDR1 is ENHRY and CDR2 is SYGVKD in the germline V gene. The chain carries TRBV10-3 and TRBJ2-7; D not resolved. The input for sequencing was peripheral blood, taken on day 0 of AZD1222 vaccination. This TCR was sampled from an adult in good health. The CDR3 DNA sequence: TGTGCCATCAGGCTCCCAGCTACCTACGAGCAGTACTTC. It codes for CAIRLPATYEQYF.